Below, one T cell receptor (beta chain) is given with its context. V lost 5 bases, J lost 4 bases, and 8 bases stayed unmatched. In germline, CDR1 is SGHAT, CDR2 FQNNGV. CDR3 length equals 15 residues. Sorted-subset replicate PCRs used about 0.2 ug DNA, approximately 30,000 T cell genomes. The repertoire was sequenced with immunoSEQ multiplex PCR; TCRdb's copy has only in-frame clones and lacks some. The sample has 2 million to 3 million clones; around 90% are singletons. The data originate from a study of shared clonotypes between healthy human individuals. Sequencing was done on a sample of naive CD4+ T cells sorted from blood. Subset meaning: CD45RA+ positively selected. The chain employs TRBV11-2 and TRBJ1-5, with TRBD1 matching 7 bases. The receptor was isolated from a man in his late teens or twenties in good health. The CDR3 here is CASSRGDSSNQPQHF. The CDR3 nucleotides read TGTGCCAGCAGCCGGGGGGACAGCTCAAATCAGCCCCAGCATTTT. The whole variable domain, filled in from reference TRBV11-2 and TRBJ1-5, reads EAGVAQSPRYKIIEKRQSVAFWCNPISGHATLYWYQQILGQGPKLLIQFQNNGVVDDSQLPKDRFSAERLKGVDSTLKIQPAKLEDSAVYLCASSRGDSSNQPQHFGDGTRLSIL.